These 19 T cell receptor beta chains came from one sample sequenced in a study of T-cell reconstitution after alpha-beta-depleted transplantation in children. The TCRbeta library was prepared with unique molecular identifiers. TCRdb analysed the PCR reads with MiXCR anew, one entry per CDR3 protein. Seen here are around 490,000 distinct CDR3 sequences, approximately 10% observed once, and the top ten hold approximately 15%. Source: PBMCs, mostly from graft donor cells, taken 180 days after TCRalphabeta/CD19-depleted stem cell transplant. The receptor set was obtained from a female patient aged 2-9 years who had a stem cell transplant for aplastic anemia, so the T cells may come from the graft donor.

This clonotype has at least ten counts. The gene calls are TRBV4-3 and TRBJ2-5, with 7 bases fitting TRBD1. Per the germline V gene, CDR1 is LGHNA and CDR2 is YSLEER. V gave up 4 bases and J gave up 4 bases; unmatched junction bases: 9. The CDR3 is 15 residues long. CDR3 nucleotide sequence: TGCGCCAGCAGCCCCGAGGACAGGTGGAGAGAGACCCAGTACTTC. Amino acid sequence: CASSPEDRWRETQYF.

The table lists this clonotype with a few counts. This rearrangement joins TRBV2 to TRBJ2-2, with TRBD2 matching over 7 bases. CDR3 size: 15 residues. J gave up 6 bases and V 7 bases, and 11 bases lay outside the gene matches. CDR1 and CDR2 from the germline V gene are SNHLY and FYNNEI. CDR3: CASIPGGVKSGELFF. CDR3 sequence (DNA): TGTGCCAGCATCCCGGGGGGTGTGAAATCCGGGGAGCTGTTTTTT.

The chain couples TRBV28 to TRBJ2-7, with 7 positions matching TRBD1. The length of the CDR3 is 15 residues. V shed 6 bases, J shed 0 bases, and the junction held 8 bases outside the gene matches. The germline CDR1 and CDR2 sequences are MDHEN and SYDVKM. CDR3 bases: TGTGCCAGCAGCCCCCTGACAGGGACCTCCTACGAGCAGTACTTC. Amino acids: CASSPLTGTSYEQYF.

This clonotype occurred many times. The V and J genes are TRBV29-1 and TRBJ2-1; 8 positions match TRBD2. This CDR3 spans 13 amino acids. Germline lookup yields CDR1 SQVTM and CDR2 ANQGSEA. V gave up 6 bases and J gave up 3 bases; unmatched junction bases: 4. In DNA, the CDR3 is TGCAGCGTCCGGACTAGCAGCTACAATGAGCAGTTCTTC. As protein: CSVRTSSYNEQFF.

This clonotype was seen a few times. This chain connects TRBV30 to TRBJ1-1; D unresolved. The germline V and J ends were trimmed by 3 bases and 0 bases, with 11 bases remaining between them. CDR3 length: 14 residues. Per germline, CDR1 GTSNPN and CDR2 SVGIG (reference sequence). This chain's CDR3 is CAWSGSLLNTEAFF. CDR3 nucleotides: TGTGCCTGGAGCGGGAGTCTCTTGAACACTGAAGCTTTCTTT. The variable domain in full, completed from reference TRBV30 and TRBJ1-1, reads SQTIHQWPATLVQPVGSPLSLECTVEGTSNPNLYWYRQAAGRGLQLLFYSVGIGQISSEVPQNLSASRPQDRQFILSSKKLLLSDSGFYLCAWSGSLLNTEAFFGQGTRLTVV.

The V and J genes are TRBV12-3 or TRBV12-4 and TRBJ1-1, with D hard to call. V lost 1 base and J lost 0, with 18 bases in between. The CDR3 runs to 18 residues. CDR3 loop: CASSLVGIGYPMNTEAFF. The CDR3 bases are TGTGCCAGCAGTTTAGTGGGCATAGGGTACCCTATGAACACTGAAGCTTTCTTT.

The genes are TRBV12-3 or TRBV12-4 and TRBJ1-3; 8 bases match TRBD1. V lost 2 bases, J lost 0 bases, and 3 bases stayed unmatched. The CDR3 runs 16 residues. The CDR3 DNA follows: TGTGCCAGCAGTTTACAGGGGGCCCGCTCTGGAAACACCATATATTTT. This sequence encodes CASSLQGARSGNTIYF.

This clonotype was picked up a small number of times. The chain couples TRBV28 to TRBJ2-1; TRBD2 might be the D (6 bases). CDR3 length equals 16 residues. CDR1 and CDR2 from the germline V gene are MDHEN and SYDVKM. Between the trimmed V and J ends, which lost 4 bases and 0 bases, there was a span of 13 bases. This CDR3 reads CASSSSLASSYNEQFF. CDR3 nucleotide sequence: TGTGCCAGCAGTTCCAGTCTAGCGTCCTCCTACAATGAGCAGTTCTTC.

The chain joins TRBV11-2 to TRBJ2-5; D may be TRBD2 (7 bases). The CDR3 sequence is 17 residues long. Germline V gene lookup returns CDR1 SGHAT and CDR2 FQNNGV. V dropped 5 bases and J dropped 5 bases, with 24 bases sitting between them. The CDR3 bases are TGTGCCAGCAGCATACACCTAGGGAGGGGGGGTTGGGAGACCCAGTACTTC. Its protein is CASSIHLGRGGWETQYF.

V usage is TRBV25-1 and J usage is TRBJ2-5; TRBD2 matches at 7 bases. The CDR3 spans 14 residues. CDR1 is MGHDK and CDR2 is SYGVNS in the germline V gene. With V trimmed by 4 bases and J by 5 bases, 7 bases remained unmatched. As DNA, the CDR3 is TGTGCCAGCAGTGTTCTAGCGGTTCACGAGACCCAGTACTTC. Its translation is CASSVLAVHETQYF.

This clonotype was seen a handful of times. The chain combines TRBV6-5 with TRBJ2-7; D possibly corresponds to TRBD2 (6 bases). V was clipped by 2 bases and J by 2 bases, with 10 bases between them. CDR3 length equals 14 residues. From germline, CDR1 is MNHEY and CDR2 SVGAGI. CDR3 nucleotide sequence: TGTGCCAGCAGTTACACGGGGGTGGCCTACGAGCAGTACTTC. Protein: CASSYTGVAYEQYF.

This chain connects TRBV7-6 to TRBJ2-7, with D uncertain. In germline, CDR1 is SGHVS, CDR2 FNYEAQ. V lost 4 bases and J lost 3, with 16 bases in between. The CDR3 spans 15 residues. Written as DNA, the CDR3 is TGTGCCAGCAGCTCCCATCCCGGCGGAGACTACGAGCAGTACTTC. This translates into CASSSHPGGDYEQYF.

The CDR3 region has the DNA TGTGCCAGCAGCCCGGAATACCGGGGAGATACGCAGTATTTT. Protein product: CASSPEYRGDTQYF. The gene calls are TRBV7-2 and TRBJ2-3; tentative D call: TRBD2 (5 bases). The CDR3 runs to 14 residues. Germline V gene sequence: CDR1 SGHTA, CDR2 FQGNSA. Trimming left V 5 bases short and J 5 bases short, with 14 bases between.

This clonotype was recorded a few times. The chain employs TRBV7-2 and TRBJ2-7; no firm D call. The V end was cut by 5 bases, the J end by 1 base, with 12 bases between. This CDR3 contains 14 residues. Germline loops: CDR1 SGHTA, CDR2 FQGNSA. The CDR3 DNA reads TGTGCCAGCAGCATGACCCTCCTTTCCTACGAGCAGTACTTC. It translates to CASSMTLLSYEQYF.

The CDR3 nucleotides read TGTGCCAGCAGTTTCGGCGCTGCCTTAGAGCAGCCCCAGCATTTT. It encodes CASSFGAALEQPQHF. V gene TRBV28 combines with J gene TRBJ1-5; no definite D call. CDR3 length: 15 amino acids. Trimming took off 3 bases at V and 7 bases at J, with 16 bases between the two ends. Germline assignment: CDR1 MDHEN and CDR2 SYDVKM. The full variable domain, completed using reference TRBV28 and TRBJ1-5, is DVKVTQSSRYLVKRTGEKVFLECVQDMDHENMFWYRQDPGLGLRLIYFSYDVKMKEKGDIPEGYSVSREKKERFSLILESASTNQTSMYLCASSFGAALEQPQHFGDGTRLSIL.

The chain recombines TRBV9 with TRBJ2-5; 7 bases are a match to TRBD2. This CDR3 is 14 amino acids long. Germline-derived CDR1 and CDR2 are SGDLS and YYNGEE. V gave up 0 bases and J gave up 8 bases; unmatched junction bases: 7. The CDR3 coding sequence is TGTGCCAGCAGCGTAGAAGCGGGGCTGGAAACCCAGTACTTC. This codes for CASSVEAGLETQYF. Together with reference TRBV9 and TRBJ2-5, the CDR3 gives the full variable domain: DSGVTQTPKHLITATGQRVTLRCSPRSGDLSVYWYQQSLDQGLQFLIQYYNGEERAKGNILERFSAQQFPDLHSELNLSSLELGDSALYFCASSVEAGLETQYFGPGTRLLVL.

This clonotype was seen a handful of times. This sequence joins TRBV27 and TRBJ2-1; D remains ambiguous. The CDR3 extends over 16 amino acids. The germline V and J ends were trimmed by 0 bases and 2 bases, with 11 bases remaining between them. Germline V gene lookup returns CDR1 MNHEY and CDR2 SMNVEV (reference sequence). CDR3 in amino acids: CASSLSRQVPYNEQFF. For the CDR3, the DNA is TGTGCCAGCAGTTTATCGAGGCAGGTACCCTACAATGAGCAGTTCTTC.

This chain uses TRBV29-1 with TRBJ1-2; unclear D gene. V was pared by 4 bases and J by 7 bases, with 13 bases between. Germline CDR1 SQVTM, CDR2 ANQGSEA. CDR3 size: 12 residues. This CDR3 is CSVGAYFSGYTF. In DNA, the CDR3 is TGCAGCGTTGGGGCATATTTTAGTGGCTACACCTTC.

V gene TRBV7-2 combines with J gene TRBJ2-3; D gene uncertain. V was trimmed by 1 base and J by 4 bases, leaving 9 bases between them. CDR1 SGHTA and CDR2 FQGNSA come from the germline V gene. The CDR3 covers 14 residues. CDR3 sequence reads: CASSLVSSADTQYF. CDR3 sequence (DNA): TGTGCCAGCAGCTTAGTTTCCAGCGCAGATACGCAGTATTTT.